Following are 28 T cell receptor beta chains from one sample sequenced in a study of T cells in Graves' hyperthyroidism and ophthalmopathy. RNA transcripts gave rise to amplified TCR beta CDR3 regions. A set of HTBI primers served as the primers for a first-round RT-PCR of the TCR CDR3. Each CDR3 protein is one row after TCRdb ran MiXCR on the multiplex PCR reads. The table includes some 460,000 distinct CDR3 sequences, around a sixth detected once. Sequenced: blood. These receptors were taken from a woman aged 18-30 years with Graves' hyperthyroidism.

The chain joins TRBV7-9 to TRBJ1-3; D not resolved. CDR3 length equals 16 residues. V was pared by 3 bases and J by 0 bases, with 12 bases between. Germline CDR1 is SEHNR and CDR2 is FQNEAQ (reference sequence). This CDR3 is CASSFPGSSSGNTIYF. The CDR3 nucleotides read TGTGCCAGCAGCTTCCCCGGGAGCTCCTCTGGAAACACCATATATTTT.

The chain carries TRBV10-3 and TRBJ1-1; 9 nucleotides agree with TRBD1. CDR3 length: 17 residues. Germline V gene data show CDR1 as ENHRY and CDR2 as SYGVKD. Trimming cost V 3 bases and J 0 bases; bases outside gene matches: 8. The CDR3 region has the DNA TGTGCCATCAGTGACCAGGGACAGGGATACATGAACACTGAAGCTTTCTTT. Amino acid sequence: CAISDQGQGYMNTEAFF.

This clonotype has just a few counts. A much larger clone differs from this one at a single base, so this may be a read error. The CDR3 DNA follows: TGTGCCAGCAGCTGGGCAGGGGCCAATCAGCCCCAGCATTTT. This codes for CASSWAGANQPQHF. V and J are TRBV2 and TRBJ1-5, with D perhaps TRBD1 (6 bases). V lost 6 bases and J 3 bases, leaving 12 bases between the germline ends. Germline values: CDR1 SNHLY, CDR2 FYNNEI. This CDR3 spans 14 amino acids.

The CDR3 DNA reads as TGTGCCACCTCGGAGGGGCCCGGCTACACCTTC. Translation: CATSEGPGYTF. The chain couples TRBV24-1 to TRBJ1-2; maybe TRBD1 (5 bases). The CDR3 spans 11 residues. Trimming removed 9 bases at V and 8 bases at J, with 12 bases between. Germline CDR1 KGHDR, CDR2 SFDVKD.

This clonotype showed up just a few times. The gene calls are TRBV20-1 and TRBJ2-7; 12 nucleotides align to TRBD2. This CDR3 has 14 residues. With 4 bases clipped from V and 3 bases from J, the junction kept 4 bases outside the gene matches. The germline CDR1 and CDR2 sequences are DFQATT and SNEGSKA (reference sequence). As DNA, the CDR3 is TGCAGTGCTAAGACTAGCGGGGGAAACTACGAGCAGTACTTC. Its translation: CSAKTSGGNYEQYF.

The chain couples TRBV19 to TRBJ2-2; D gene unclear. Germline lookup yields CDR1 LNHDA and CDR2 SQIVND (reference sequence). This CDR3 region has 17 residues. V gave up 5 bases and J gave up 4 bases, with 20 bases separating them. CDR3 loop: CASSPGYSRTSTGELFF. CDR3 DNA: TGTGCCAGTAGTCCCGGTTATTCCAGGACCTCCACCGGGGAGCTGTTTTTT.

Many counts were recorded for this clonotype. One junction end does not reproduce the germline sequence, and a read error may be involved. The genes are TRBV28 and TRBJ1-3; TRBD1 matches 7 bases. Germline-derived CDR1 and CDR2 are MDHEN and SYDVKM. The CDR3 consists of 11 residues. The CDR3 loop is CASSFGGTADF. CDR3 sequence (DNA): TGTGCCAGCAGTTTCGGAGGGACAGCGGATTTT.

This clonotype appeared many times. The chain combines TRBV9 with TRBJ2-5; D gene ambiguous. V lost 3 bases, J lost 0 bases, and 12 bases lay in between. CDR1 and CDR2 from the germline V gene are SGDLS and YYNGEE. This CDR3 contains 15 residues. The CDR3 nucleotides read TGTGCCAGCAGCGGCGAACAGCCGTACCAAGAGACCCAGTACTTC. Encoded protein: CASSGEQPYQETQYF.

This chain links TRBV20-1 with TRBJ1-5; tentatively, D is TRBD1 (5 bases). CDR1 is DFQATT, CDR2 SNEGSKA, per germline (reference sequence). This CDR3 comprises 14 residues. V lost 3 bases and J 3 bases, leaving 12 bases between the germline ends. CDR3 loop: CSASQGTFNQPQHF. The CDR3 DNA sequence: TGCAGTGCTAGCCAGGGAACGTTCAATCAGCCCCAGCATTTT.

The sample holds many counts of this clonotype. This chain joins TRBV12-3 or TRBV12-4 and TRBJ2-3, with D possibly being TRBD1 (6 bases). Trimming took 4 bases from V and 0 from J, leaving 14 bases between them. The CDR3 runs to 16 residues. The DNA of the CDR3 is TGTGCCAGCAGTTCTCCCGACAGGCCCAGCACAGATACGCAGTATTTT. Residues: CASSSPDRPSTDTQYF.

The rearrangement joins TRBV4-1 to TRBJ1-3; D ambiguous. Germline V CDR1 and CDR2: MGHRA, YSYEKL. V dropped 0 bases and J dropped 1 base, with 16 bases sitting between them. This CDR3 is 18 amino acids long. The CDR3 loop is CASSQDRDPRWSGNTIYF. The CDR3 DNA is TGCGCCAGCAGCCAAGATCGAGACCCCCGGTGGTCTGGAAACACCATATATTTT.

Many counts were recorded for this clonotype. J is TRBJ1-1 and V is TRBV7-2; D is possibly TRBD1 (6 bases). Trimming left V 3 bases short and J 1 base short, with 9 bases between. Germline assignment: CDR1 SGHTA and CDR2 FQGNSA. The CDR3 spans 14 residues. The CDR3 DNA sequence: TGTGCCAGCAGCTTTGAGGGACAGAACACTGAAGCTTTCTTT. As protein: CASSFEGQNTEAFF.

This clonotype was found many times. The chain couples TRBV20-1 to TRBJ2-5; 7 bases fit TRBD2. Unmatched junction bases numbered 15, after V lost 6 bases and J lost 5 bases. The CDR3 length is 15 residues. Germline lookup yields CDR1 DFQATT and CDR2 SNEGSKA (reference sequence). Here the CDR3 reads CSAPRDSRGDETQYF. The CDR3 DNA is TGCAGTGCCCCCCGGGATTCACGGGGGGACGAGACCCAGTACTTC.

This clonotype was counted many times. V and J are TRBV5-5 and TRBJ2-1; 11 bases line up with TRBD1. The CDR3 totals 18 residues. Germline trimming cut 0 bases from V and 9 bases from J; bases unmatched to any gene: 14. Germline loops: CDR1 SGHKS, CDR2 YYEKEE (reference sequence). CDR3 in amino acids: CASSLAVAGTGGSAEQFF. The CDR3 DNA follows: TGTGCCAGCAGCTTGGCCGTAGCCGGGACAGGGGGATCAGCTGAGCAGTTCTTC.

This clonotype was detected many times. V usage is TRBV20-1 and J usage is TRBJ2-7; the D gene could be TRBD1 or TRBD2 (5 bases each). Trimming shortened V by 0 bases and J by 2 bases, and 14 bases separated the two germline ends. Germline CDR1 is DFQATT and CDR2 is SNEGSKA (reference sequence). The CDR3 extends over 15 amino acids. The CDR3 loop is CSARDRWGSTYEQYF. CDR3 coding DNA: TGCAGTGCTAGAGATCGGTGGGGGAGTACCTACGAGCAGTACTTC.

This clonotype was detected many times. The chain links TRBV11-2 to TRBJ1-6; TRBD1 aligns across 7 bases. This CDR3 has 15 amino acids. Trimming cost V 5 bases and J 6 bases; bases outside gene matches: 7. Germline V gene sequence: CDR1 SGHAT, CDR2 FQNNGV. For the CDR3, the DNA is TGTGCCAGCAGCCCCCTAGGGACAGTTAATTCACCCCTCCACTTT. Residues: CASSPLGTVNSPLHF.

This clonotype was counted ten times or more. The chain carries TRBV3-1 and TRBJ1-1; TRBD1 might be the D (6 bases). Trimming took off 5 bases at V and 1 base at J, with 14 bases between the two ends. Germline-derived CDR1 and CDR2 are LGHDT and YNNKEL (reference sequence). This CDR3 has 15 amino acids. CDR3 amino acids: CASSARDTTNTEAFF. In DNA, the CDR3 is TGTGCCAGCAGCGCCAGGGACACTACGAACACTGAAGCTTTCTTT.

This clonotype has only one observation. DNA for the CDR3: TGCAGTGCTAGTTCCGGGACAGGGGGCGTAGATAGCAATCAGCCCCAGCATTTT. This sequence encodes CSASSGTGGVDSNQPQHF. The V and J genes are TRBV20-1 and TRBJ1-5, with 12 bases aligning to TRBD1. The CDR3 runs to 18 residues. Germline CDR1 is DFQATT and CDR2 is SNEGSKA (reference sequence). J was trimmed by 0 bases and V by 3 bases; bases with no gene match: 9.

This clonotype was observed a few times. The V and J genes are TRBV28 and TRBJ2-5, with a weak D call TRBD2 (6 bases). This CDR3 is built from 13 residues. The V gene's germline CDR1 is MDHEN and CDR2 SYDVKM. The germline V and J ends were trimmed by 1 base and 9 bases, with 12 bases remaining between them. The DNA of the CDR3 is TGTGCCAGCAGTTTATTGGGACTGCCCTCCCAGTACTTC. Protein sequence: CASSLLGLPSQYF.

The table lists this clonotype with many counts. This chain uses TRBV3-1 with TRBJ2-7; D call uncertain. V was shortened by 0 bases and J by 0 bases, with 9 bases between the two germline ends. From germline, CDR1 is LGHDT and CDR2 YNNKEL (reference sequence). The CDR3 contains 15 residues. The CDR3 coding sequence is TGTGCCAGCAGCCAAGATGAGGCAACCTCCTACGAGCAGTACTTC. This gives the protein CASSQDEATSYEQYF.

The V gene is TRBV19, the J gene TRBJ2-7; 11 nucleotides align to TRBD1. This CDR3 contains 17 residues. Germline loops: CDR1 LNHDA, CDR2 SQIVND (reference sequence). V shed 6 bases, J shed 3 bases, and the junction held 13 bases outside the gene matches. The CDR3 DNA is TGTGCCAGTAGCCAGGATTCCGCGGGACAGGGGGTCTACGAGCAGTACTTC. Amino acid sequence: CASSQDSAGQGVYEQYF.

This clonotype has just a few counts. The chain recombines TRBV3-1 with TRBJ1-4, with D uncertain. Per the germline V gene, CDR1 is LGHDT and CDR2 is YNNKEL (reference sequence). The CDR3 length is 13 residues. With 3 bases removed from V and 7 bases from J, the gap between germline ends came to 9 bases. The CDR3 protein is CASSHRASEKLFF. DNA for the CDR3: TGTGCCAGCAGCCACCGGGCCTCTGAAAAACTGTTTTTT.

J is TRBJ1-5 and V is TRBV24-1; D call uncertain. V was pared by 2 bases and J by 10 bases, with 11 bases between. Germline V gene data show CDR1 as KGHDR and CDR2 as SFDVKD. The CDR3 totals 13 residues. The CDR3 loop reads CATSDSAARPQHF. CDR3 nucleotides: TGTGCCACCAGTGATTCGGCTGCGCGTCCCCAGCATTTT.

This sequence joins TRBV4-1 and TRBJ1-2; D might be TRBD1 (5 bases). V dropped 4 bases and J dropped 4 bases, with 19 bases sitting between them. CDR1 and CDR2 (germline): MGHRA, YSYEKL. CDR3 length: 16 amino acids. DNA of the CDR3: TGCGCCAGCAGCCCACCCGGGGCAAGGGTAGGCTATGGCTACACCTTC. This codes for CASSPPGARVGYGYTF.

Many counts were recorded for this clonotype. The CDR3 here is CASSHLRGAFPYEQYF. DNA for the CDR3: TGTGCCAGCAGCCACCTTAGGGGGGCATTCCCCTACGAGCAGTACTTC. The V and J genes are TRBV11-2 and TRBJ2-7, with D perhaps assigned TRBD1 or TRBD2 (6 bases each). V lost 5 bases and J 2 bases, leaving 19 bases between the germline ends. This CDR3 spans 16 amino acids. Germline CDR1 and CDR2: SGHAT and FQNNGV.

This clonotype was detected only a few times. The gene calls are TRBV13 and TRBJ2-1, with 7 bases that match TRBD2. The CDR3 sequence is 16 residues long. Germline V gene lookup returns CDR1 PRHDT and CDR2 FYEKMQ (reference sequence). Germline trimming cut 5 bases from V and 1 base from J; bases unmatched to any gene: 8. The CDR3 nucleotides are TGTGCCAGCAGCGGACCGGGGGGTCTTTCCTACAATGAGCAGTTCTTC. Residues: CASSGPGGLSYNEQFF.

This clonotype was counted a few times. The chain couples TRBV4-3 to TRBJ2-2; 7 bases map to TRBD1. The CDR3 has 17 residues. Germline V gives CDR1 LGHNA, CDR2 YSLEER. V gave up 3 bases and J gave up 4 bases; unmatched junction bases: 11. The CDR3 bases are TGCGCCAGCAGCCACCTCCGACGGACAGGACTCACCGGGGAGCTGTTTTTT. This codes for CASSHLRRTGLTGELFF.

This clonotype came up many times. This chain uses TRBV20-1 with TRBJ2-1; the D gene is possibly TRBD1 (5 bases). The CDR3 contains 13 residues. Per the germline V gene, CDR1 is DFQATT and CDR2 is SNEGSKA (reference sequence). The V end was cut by 6 bases, the J end by 3 bases, with 12 bases between. The CDR3 loop is CSAHPDNYNEQFF. The DNA for the CDR3 is TGCAGTGCCCATCCGGACAACTACAATGAGCAGTTCTTC.